This T cell receptor (beta chain) was identified during a study of T-cell memory formation after mild COVID-19. Across the whole study: TCR clusters largely stayed donor specific. The study's findings and limits: Day 15 to 85 contractors were CD4/CD8 balanced; later expanders leaned CD4+.

The CDR3 has 14 residues. Per the germline V gene, CDR1 is SGHVS and CDR2 is FNYEAQ. Trimming shortened V by 1 base and J by 5 bases, and 12 bases separated the two germline ends. In this sample, this clonotype turned up a few times. The antigen remains unidentified. TCRdb re-called the 5' RACE reads with MiXCR, one entry per CDR3 protein. The sample lists some 100,000 distinct CDR3 sequences; 11% were seen once. V and J are TRBV7-6 and TRBJ2-7; D might be TRBD2 (6 bases). The sequenced material came from PBMCs or a T cell subset sorted from them (not recorded which). This TCR derives from a man younger than 35 who had mild COVID-19 (a few samples of this study predate the infection). Cell type and time point are not known. DNA of the CDR3: TGTGCCAGCAGCTTAGGACTCAGGAGGGACGAGCAGTACTTC. Amino acids: CASSLGLRRDEQYF.